This entry describes one T cell receptor beta chain. The length of the CDR3 is 15 residues. The ends were cut back, 0 bases at V and 4 bases at J, with 11 bases in the middle. Looked up from germline, CDR1 is LGHNA and CDR2 is YNFKEQ. This sample is part of a study of response to subunit inactivated influenza vaccine. Using its own MiXCR run on the RT-PCR reads, TCRdb lists one record per CDR3 protein. The sample has about 570,000 distinct CDR3 sequences, approximately 10% seen once. This sample also belongs to another study, concerning T cells expressing NK-cell markers. That report adds: Making the TCR beta cDNA relied on 5'RACE template switching with UMIs. Source material for TCR beta repertoires consisted of sorted CD3+CD56+NKG2C+, CD3+CD56+NKG2C- and CD3+CD56-NKG2C+ T cells.

Specimen: PBMCs from blood, collected on the day of vaccination. This receptor was identified in a man in his fifties who received an inactivated influenza vaccine. V is TRBV4-2 and J is TRBJ2-3; TRBD2 might be the D (5 bases). The CDR3 nucleotides read TGTGCCAGCAGCCAAGATCCATGGCGGGCAGATACGCAGTATTTT. It codes for CASSQDPWRADTQYF.